This is a list of T cell receptor beta chains from one sample in a study of cytomegalovirus exposure and HLA in healthy donors. Profiled with immunoSEQ multiplex PCR; TCRdb holds only in-frame clones, not every one. Of roughly 99,000 clones listed, over 75% are singletons. Sample: PBMCs. All receptors derive from a male donor in good health and CMV-seronegative. The CDR3 runs from the conserved cysteine through the conserved F or W. The D gene is left open where the match is weak.

CDR3aa,v_gene,d_gene,j_gene
CASSYERYSNQPQHF,TRBV6-6,NA,TRBJ1-5
CASRGLGPFF,TRBV2,TRBD2,TRBJ2-1
CATSERPGSRSDTQYF,TRBV15,NA,TRBJ2-3
CSVERGMEDTQYF,TRBV29-1,NA,TRBJ2-3
CASSFPGLAGGRETQYF,TRBV7-2,TRBD2,TRBJ2-5
CASSSGTGGLYEQYF,TRBV6-5,TRBD1,TRBJ2-7
CASTDGTPTRDTQYF,TRBV19,NA,TRBJ2-3
CASSYGQGAFEQYF,TRBV6-5,TRBD1,NA
CASSYGLAGVYEQFF,TRBV6-6,TRBD2,TRBJ2-1
CASRKTLAGEQFF,TRBV7-9,TRBD2,TRBJ2-1
CASSFRLAGVDEQFF,TRBV7-9,TRBD2,TRBJ2-1
CASRQGGGQPQHF,TRBV10-2,NA,TRBJ1-5
CASSLTRGGAYEQYF,TRBV7-9,NA,TRBJ2-7
CSAQRTSSSEQYF,TRBV29-1,TRBD2,TRBJ2-7
CASSSPYRGLNTEAFF,TRBV5-1,TRBD1,TRBJ1-1
CACKDRVDYTF,TRBV30,TRBD1,TRBJ1-2
CASSPGTDTQYF,TRBV19,NA,TRBJ2-3
CAAGTSGIHEQFF,TRBV10-2,TRBD2,TRBJ2-1
CASSKGNPVLSDEQFF,TRBV21-1,NA,TRBJ2-1
CASSCDRAGTGELFF,TRBV14,TRBD1,TRBJ2-2
CASSLIRDLGQYF,TRBV28,NA,TRBJ2-7
CAISDSGLVAGETQYF,TRBV10-3,TRBD2,TRBJ2-5
CASSPKYRDTEAFF,TRBV27,NA,TRBJ1-1
CASSLSKTGYTEAFF,TRBV27,TRBD1,TRBJ1-1
CASSLGLAGGETQYF,TRBV5-1,TRBD2,TRBJ2-5
CASRTGINTDTQYF,TRBV5-1,NA,TRBJ2-3
CASSATNTGELFF,TRBV6-1,NA,TRBJ2-2
CASSLEGDSSYEQYF,TRBV7-6,NA,TRBJ2-7
CASRSGGRRAGYEQYF,TRBV5-6,NA,TRBJ2-7
CASSLHREGYTF,TRBV5-1,NA,TRBJ1-2
CSVKYPGPGGVEQYF,TRBV29-1,NA,TRBJ2-7
CAWSMGQGSYEQYF,TRBV30,TRBD1,TRBJ2-7
CASSLVLENTEAFF,TRBV7-3,NA,TRBJ1-1
CASSPDRVVYNEQFF,TRBV27,TRBD1,TRBJ2-1
CASIKQGAGETQYF,TRBV7-9,TRBD1,TRBJ2-5
CASSPLRDRETELFF,TRBV27,TRBD1,TRBJ1-4
CATSSPLGRTMYGYTF,TRBV15,NA,TRBJ1-2
CASSLVAAGGQHNEQFF,TRBV11-2,TRBD2,TRBJ2-1
CASSLVRGRDLNTEAFF,TRBV11-2,NA,TRBJ1-1
CASSLAAGVNYGYTF,TRBV5-6,NA,TRBJ1-2
CASSLLTGVGEQFF,TRBV7-3,TRBD1,TRBJ2-1